The entry below describes one T cell receptor beta chain. Its antigen target is currently unknown. The cohort was made up of under 800 healthy bone marrow donors. At the time of sampling, every cohort member was nominally healthy, though immune exposures that went unrecorded were likely present. The donor was CMV seronegative and was included in the group of a few hundred seronegative cohort members. A peripheral blood sample was provided by each donor, and peripheral blood mononuclear cells were used for TCR beta sequencing. Genomic DNA extraction from the blood cell samples was performed with the Qiagen DNeasy Blood Extraction Kit. The library came from the immunoSEQ multiplex PCR assay. The multiplex PCR relied on a mix of 60 forward primers for TCR Vbeta segments and 13 reverse primers for TCR Jbeta segments. A multiplex PCR assay on genomic DNA amplified the CDR3 region of rearranged TCR beta genes. Amplified TCR beta libraries were sequenced as 87-base-pair reads on the Illumina HiSeq System. As for the original processing: A later analysis tallied tens of millions of unique TCR beta chains across the 650 to 750 repertoires, and approximately 11 million of those chains were shared by two or more donors. Raw reads were error-corrected and collapsed into unique sequences by a nearest-neighbor algorithm in which closely related sequences were merged to remove PCR and sequencing errors. To assign V, D and J gene segments, CDR3 sequences were aligned to IMGT reference sequences. For a sequence to be retained, a match of at least six nucleotides to both a V gene segment and a J gene segment was required. A rearrangement counted as productive if the CDR3 had no stop codons and remained in frame with V and J, and every other rearrangement counted as non-productive. Following IMGT convention, CDR3 was defined as the stretch from the second conserved V-encoded cysteine up to the conserved J-encoded phenylalanine. In an earlier analysis of around 540 of the donors, sequences lacking an unambiguous match to a single V gene segment were excluded. In an earlier analysis of roughly 500 of the donors, V segments were called functional above 56.7% productive rearrangements and were called segregating when the between-donor standard deviation exceeded 5%. A statistical classification framework was developed to diagnose cytomegalovirus status using the catalog of TCR beta chain sequences. A later analysis assigned V and J genes by comparing TCR nucleotide sequences with IMGT/GENE-DB human TR gene sequences. In a later analysis, CDR3 sequences and most-parsimonious VDJ recombination scenarios were assigned using the TCRdist pipeline. A later analysis defined each TCR beta chain by its CDR3 amino acid sequence plus V-gene family, and excluded reads lacking a unique V-gene family. A later analysis removed 550 to 700 highly shared, low-generation-probability nucleotide sequences to deal with suspected cross-contamination and a sequencing artifact. For each public chain, a later analysis derived a clonal expansion index from normalized ranks of inferred template counts within each repertoire. A later analysis computed generation probabilities with a VDJ recombination model fitted to out-of-frame rearrangements, and checked the results against IGoR. In a later analysis, hypergeometric tests were used to score TCR-TCR, TCR-HLA and TCR-CMV co-occurrence, with a repertoire-size bias correction applied to TCR pairs. To estimate false discovery rates, a later analysis permuted the HLA or CMV assignments 20 times. In a later analysis, co-occurring TCRs were grouped using DBSCAN, with TCRdist sequence similarity added in when clustering inside HLA-allele-positive subsets. Repertoires with fewer than 30,000 or more than 120,000 public chains were left out of co-occurrence clustering, as were about 5 repertoires with anomalous nucleotide sharing. In TCRdb, the immuneACCESS table is reduced to in-frame sequences with V and J assigned. These tables do not hold every clone; where another copy was compared, an unresolved V gene accounts for under half, and the others remain unexplained. V, J and clone size are taken as reported in that table, and D and trimming were inferred from the DNA itself. This specimen's table enumerates fewer than 150,000 clones. 2% of the sample lies in the top ten.

This record comes from a study of cytomegalovirus exposure and HLA in healthy donors (dated by TCRdb to about 2017). For the study in its entirety: An earlier analysis of about 560 of the donors reported 276 Gb of sequence data and 100 million to 120 million unique TCR beta sequences obtained from roughly 180 million T cells. Approximately 310 gigabases of sequencing data and approximately 93 million unique TCR sequences were included in an early release covering around 600 HLA-typed donors. Among the roughly 400 genotyped donors, around 81% belonged to the genetic ancestry cluster associated with self-reported Caucasian donors. The study aimed to test whether signatures of past pathogen exposure could be identified by cataloging public T cell receptors. The T cell repertoires of 550 to 850 subjects were profiled by immunosequencing and related to cytomegalovirus serostatus. Besides the first cohort of roughly 660 subjects, a separate validation cohort made up of roughly 130 different subjects was used. To predict cytomegalovirus infection status, the study brought together high-throughput TCR immunosequencing, statistical association of individual TCRs with disease status, and machine learning. To study patterns of TCR occurrence, a later analysis re-analyzed previously published TCR beta repertoires from hundreds of donors and added high-resolution HLA genotyping. The later analysis used no new phenotypic data to find candidate immune exposures, relying instead on TCR beta sequences and their occurrence across donors. An earlier analysis of 587 of the donors applied high-throughput TCR beta sequencing to assess whether each TCR beta V gene segment acted as functional or pseudogenic. Donor age, sex, ethnicity and CMV serostatus were compiled alongside the repertoire data. Genome-wide SNP genotypes for about three fifths of the roughly 670 donors were used in a later genetic analysis, which treated that subset as a discovery cohort. Every repertoire in the discovery cohort had been generated on one and the same sequencing platform. Class I and class II HLA loci were covered by the typing at four-digit resolution. The number of typed donors differed by locus: about 620-630 for A, B, C, DRB1 and DQB1; 500 to 550 for DQA1; 606 for DPA1; and around 450 for DPB1. Roughly 5 DR-DQ haplotypes were handled as single units for association and clustering because linkage in the cohort was strong. On average, roughly 240,000 unique TCR beta nucleotide sequences were sequenced per donor among 300 to 500 genotyped donors of the cohort, with roughly 18% of those sequences being non-productive. Study-wide findings and limitations: The authors suggested that the approach could potentially be extended to other disease states and immunological phenotypes. Linkage disequilibrium might explain the correlated functional status among segregating V segments, but an unknown experimental factor could not be ruled out. A later analysis found that TCR association rates varied across HLA loci, with DRB1 alleles showing the most associated TCRs and HLA-C alleles the fewest. In both the original and validation cohorts, the classifier was reported to diagnose cytomegalovirus status with high specificity and sensitivity. Several of the top co-occurrence clusters appeared to be linked to parvovirus B19, influenza, CMV and Epstein-Barr virus, according to a later analysis. Most TCR sequences were observed very rarely across donors, whereas some public TCRs were present in many individuals. Around 16 rarely observed V segments, including chromosome 9 orphons, were excluded from the earlier analysis of almost 600 of the donors because counts were too low. The 87-base-pair reads could not distinguish some IMGT-functional V segments, including TRBV6-2 and TRBV6-3, so those segments were excluded. A group of highly shared sequence variants was considered likely to be a technical artifact of the sequencing pipeline. The study gave a list of 150 to 200 TCR beta chains associated with cytomegalovirus. In this cohort, only TCR beta chains were sequenced, and detectable features were limited by the absence of alpha or paired-chain data. When HLA alleles, especially DR and DQ, strongly co-occurred, attributing TCR associations to individual alleles was difficult. Because HLA typing was missing for some donors at each locus, association tests included only the typed subset. Compared with the 666-donor mean, donors in an Asian-associated ancestry cluster had fewer N-insertions in productive TCRs, according to a later genetic analysis. An association between a missense DCLRE1C variant and V-gene and J-gene trimming of TCR beta chains was found in a later genetic analysis and replicated in an independent cohort. A further reported finding was that TCR beta sequences accurately predicted the HLA-A and HLA-B alleles for most subjects in the first cohort. Compared with equally common non-associated chains, HLA-associated TCR beta chains in a later analysis were more clonally expanded and had lower generation probabilities. Presence/absence analyses assumed roughly uniform sequencing depth across donors, an assumption that may not hold. A few of the identified cytomegalovirus-associated TCR beta chains were confirmed in vitro to be specific for cytomegalovirus antigens. Specific HLA alleles were associated with 18,000 or so TCR beta sequences at a false discovery rate of 0.05 in a later analysis. According to a later analysis, most CMV-associated TCR beta chains appeared to be HLA-restricted, and the HLA associations seemed to be driven largely by CMV exposure. Broadly in line with IMGT annotations, most TCR beta V segments showed up in productive rearrangements about 87% or about 30% of the time in an earlier analysis of roughly 590 of the donors. CMV serostatus was the only immune exposure information available for the cohort.

The V end loses 5 bases and the J end loses 7 bases, and a stretch of 23 bases separates them. Taken from cysteine to phenylalanine, the CDR3 has 17 residues. The only DNA kept is the CDR3, 51 bases in frame from the first base. The germline V gene (reference sequence) yields LNHDA for CDR1 and SQIVND for CDR2. The TCR originated in a woman aged 55-70 years in good health and CMV-seronegative. The rearrangement combines TRBV19 with TRBJ1-4, with a weak D call of TRBD1 (6 bases match). Material for sequencing was PBMCs. This receptor has the CDR3 CASSQLGGATTAEKLFF. The sequenced DNA is TGTGCCAGTAGTCAACTTGGGGGGGCCACGACCGCTGAAAAACTGTTTTTT.